This T cell receptor beta chain was retrieved from a study of blood T cell repertoires in COVID-19 (dated by TCRdb to the early 2020s). About the study as a whole: Samples from collaborators originated in the United States, Italy and Spain and spanned both the acute and convalescent phases of COVID-19. HLA class I and class II types, where available, came from metadata supplied by the sample provider rather than from assay-based typing. The repertoires were made available in a free public database intended to serve as a resource for research on the immune response to SARS-CoV-2. The prospective study material was composed of cDNA or gDNA derived from T cells, B-cell-depleted T cells, or PBMCs. The samples were drawn from the first 160 participants of the ongoing ImmuneRACE study and from 950 to 1,500 subjects provided by 6 global collaborators. A de-identified subject ID, COVID-19 status, age in years and sex were almost always included in the sample metadata. Deeply sampled blood TCRbeta repertoires from subjects exposed to, actively infected with, or recovered from COVID-19 were included in the dataset.

What the research found in general, with its limitations: The quantity of clinical and demographic metadata differed by source and by participant and was supplied without curation.

The V and J ends are trimmed by 1 base and 4 bases, leaving 5 bases between them. Including the terminal cysteine and phenylalanine, the CDR3 comprises 12 residues. The sequence is cut down to CDR3 DNA, 36 bases in frame from base 1. From the germline V gene (reference sequence), CDR1 is SGHNT and CDR2 is YYREEE. Participants in the prospective study were enrolled through a virtual design, were aged 18 to 89 years, and lived in roughly 24 United States geographic areas. Cohort assignment in the prospective study relied on participant-reported clinical history from a screening survey and a study questionnaire. For ImmuneRACE Cohort 3, a participant was defined as recovered based on two consecutive negative NP/OP PCR tests, clearance by a healthcare professional, or resolution of symptoms. Mobile phlebotomists in the prospective study collected whole blood, serum and a nasopharyngeal or oropharyngeal swab from every participant. Additional blood draws and questionnaires over an approximately two-month period could optionally be provided by prospective study participants. Blood samples from the prospective study were shipped frozen or at room temperature prior to DNA extraction.

TCRbeta CDR3 regions were amplified from genomic DNA using the immunoSEQ Assay, a bias-controlled multiplex PCR. Regarding the original processing steps: Within the assay, amplification of reference gene primers was used to estimate how many nucleated cells each sample contained. Sequence reads were collapsed and filtered to measure the absolute abundance of every unique TCRbeta CDR3 rearrangement. For each sample, productive Simpson clonality was calculated as the square root of Simpson's diversity index over productive rearrangements. In its TCRdb copy, this immuneACCESS table keeps in-frame sequences only and misses some clones. Where compared with another copy, unresolved V genes explain less than half of these, and the others have no known cause. V, J and clone size are taken as reported in that table, and D and trimming were inferred from the DNA itself. Present in this sample are roughly 380,000 clones, about 90% of which were seen just once. Approximately 1.3% of the sample is in the top ten clones.

To note about this clone: Its antigen specificity is not known. Nothing much larger sits one base from this clone, and base qualities are not available.

The sequence was obtained from a man aged 30 to 39 who had recovered from COVID-19. The V gene is TRBV5-4 and the J gene is TRBJ2-5; the D segment could be TRBD1, given 5 matching bases. Source material: PBMCs or T cells enriched from blood (not recorded which). The base sequence is TGTGCCAGCAGCTTGAGGGGAGAGACCCAGTACTTC. Its amino acids are CASSLRGETQYF.